Below, 21 T cell receptor beta chains from the same sample are listed, as sequenced in a study of Graves' ophthalmopathy and Graves' hyperthyroidism. TCR beta CDR3 regions were amplified from RNA transcripts. In the first round, RT-PCR was carried out with HTBI primers, and a multiplex PCR formed the second round. TCRdb independently ran MiXCR on the multiplex PCR reads; one entry per CDR3 protein. The table shows more than 1,000,000 distinct CDR3 sequences, with about 40% occurring only once. Sequenced material: peripheral blood or thyroid tissue (not recorded which). Receptors originate from an adult man with Graves' hyperthyroidism.

This clonotype was seen just once. The V call is TRBV20-1, the J call TRBJ2-7, with unresolved D. There are 12 residues in the CDR3. Deletions cut 1 base from V and 9 bases from J, with 13 bases between. Germline CDR1 reads DFQATT; CDR2 reads SNEGSKA (reference sequence). CDR3 DNA sequence: TGCAGTGCTAGAGGGCCTTCCCACGGGCAGTACTTC. This gives the protein CSARGPSHGQYF.

The chain couples TRBV30 to TRBJ1-6, with a possible D match to TRBD1 (5 bases). V was shortened by 4 bases and J by 7 bases, with 17 bases between the two germline ends. The CDR3 is made up of 15 amino acids. Germline V lookup: CDR1 GTSNPN, CDR2 SVGIG (reference sequence). CDR3 in amino acids: CAWTLRQSLNSPLHF. DNA of the CDR3: TGTGCCTGGACCCTCAGACAGTCCTTGAATTCACCCCTCCACTTT.

This clonotype was observed at least ten times. The V call is TRBV6-2 or TRBV6-3, the J call TRBJ1-2; 9 positions match TRBD1. CDR1 is MNHEY, CDR2 SVGEGT, per germline. V was clipped by 8 bases and J by 4 bases; unmatched bases: 2. The CDR3 has 12 amino acids. This chain's CDR3 is CASGQGTYGYTF. The CDR3 nucleotides read TGTGCCAGCGGACAGGGGACCTATGGCTACACCTTC.

This clonotype was observed once. V and J are TRBV10-3 and TRBJ2-5, with D tentatively TRBD2 (5 bases). CDR3 length equals 15 residues. Germline values: CDR1 ENHRY, CDR2 SYGVKD. Trimming shortened V by 4 bases and J by 3 bases, and 15 bases separated the two germline ends. The CDR3 nucleotides are TGTGCCATCAGTGCTAGCACCGACGGTGAAGAGACCCAGTACTTC. It codes for CAISASTDGEETQYF.

Many counts were recorded for this clonotype. The rearrangement joins TRBV29-1 to TRBJ1-1; the match to TRBD1 covers 9 bases. V lost 4 bases, J lost 1 base, and 4 bases stayed unmatched. The CDR3 runs to 14 residues. Per germline, CDR1 SQVTM and CDR2 ANQGSEA. The CDR3 DNA is TGCAGCGTTGTACAGGGGGCGAGGAACACTGAAGCTTTCTTT. Translated, it gives CSVVQGARNTEAFF.

At least ten counts were recorded for this clonotype. This chain links TRBV7-9 with TRBJ1-5; D unclear. The CDR3 covers 15 residues. With 3 bases removed from V and 0 bases from J, the gap between germline ends came to 9 bases. Germline V gene sequence: CDR1 SEHNR, CDR2 FQNEAQ (reference sequence). The CDR3 spells CASSFSGNSNQPQHF. The CDR3 region has the DNA TGTGCCAGCAGCTTCTCGGGGAATAGCAATCAGCCCCAGCATTTT. Supplemented by reference TRBV7-9 and TRBJ1-5, the full variable domain reads DTGVSQNPRHKITKRGQNVTFRCDPISEHNRLYWYRQTLGQGPEFLTYFQNEAQLEKSRLLSDRFSAERPKGSFSTLEIQRTEQGDSAMYLCASSFSGNSNQPQHFGDGTRLSIL.

This clonotype appeared many times. V gene TRBV7-8 combines with J gene TRBJ2-7, with D unresolved. The germline V gene has CDR1 SGHVS and CDR2 FQNEAQ. This CDR3 has 14 residues. Trimming left V 4 bases short and J 0 bases short, with 10 bases between. The CDR3 nucleotides are TGTGCCAGCAGCTCGGACGGTTCCTCCTACGAGCAGTACTTC. Translation: CASSSDGSSYEQYF.

This clonotype appeared a single time. V gene TRBV5-1 combines with J gene TRBJ2-5; D is perhaps TRBD1 or TRBD2 (6 bases each). The V and J ends lost 3 bases and 5 bases respectively, with 17 bases between them. Germline V CDR1 and CDR2: SGHRS, YFSETQ. CDR3 length: 15 residues. The DNA for the CDR3 is TGCGCCAGCAGCTGGGGGGACAAGGGGAGTGAGACCCAGTACTTC. This codes for CASSWGDKGSETQYF.

The chain couples TRBV11-3 to TRBJ1-1; no clear D gene. Trimming left V 4 bases short and J 1 base short, with 10 bases between. The CDR3 spans 14 residues. Germline V gives CDR1 SGHNT, CDR2 YENEEA. The CDR3 spells CASSWGAGNTEAFF. Written as DNA, the CDR3 is TGTGCCAGCAGCTGGGGAGCTGGGAACACTGAAGCTTTCTTT.

In its sample, this clonotype was seen a few times. This chain joins TRBV7-2 and TRBJ1-4; D not certain. The CDR3 loop spans 11 amino acids. V was trimmed by 5 bases and J by 13 bases, leaving 11 bases between them. Germline CDR1 is SGHTA and CDR2 is FQGNSA. For the CDR3, the DNA is TGTGCCAGCAGCCCCGGGGTTGCACTGTTTTTT. It encodes CASSPGVALFF. The full variable domain, completed using reference TRBV7-2 and TRBJ1-4, is GAGVSQSPSNKVTEKGKDVELRCDPISGHTALYWYRQSLGQGLEFLIYFQGNSAPDKSGLPSDRFSAERTGGSVSTLTIQRTQQEDSAVYLCASSPGVALFFGSGTQLSVL.

This clonotype was counted at least ten times. This chain joins TRBV7-9 and TRBJ1-5; TRBD1 might be the D (5 bases). Germline V CDR1 and CDR2: SEHNR, FQNEAQ (reference sequence). Trimming removed 1 base at V and 3 bases at J, with 7 bases between. The CDR3 totals 14 residues. The CDR3 protein is CASSLETVNQPQHF. CDR3 DNA sequence: TGTGCCAGCAGCTTAGAGACAGTCAATCAGCCCCAGCATTTT.

Regarding this clonotype: This CDR3 fails to terminate in the conserved phenylalanine or tryptophan, so it likely reflects a read error. The DNA is left out, because the CDR3 cannot be placed on it with certainty; the CDR3 is given as TCRdb lists it. The chain carries TRBV15 and TRBJ2-5; the DNA was not compared with TRBD1, the D call given in the table. Looked up from germline, CDR1 is LNHNV and CDR2 is YYDKDF (reference sequence). Counting both end residues, the CDR3 totals 10 amino acids. The CDR3: CATSWDREYV.

The CDR3 reads CATSREGLAQETQYF. The CDR3 DNA reads TGTGCCACCAGCAGAGAAGGGCTAGCCCAAGAGACCCAGTACTTC. The chain couples TRBV15 to TRBJ2-5; maybe TRBD2 (5 bases). Germline CDR1 reads LNHNV; CDR2 reads YYDKDF (reference sequence). The CDR3 spans 15 residues. V was pared by 0 bases and J by 1 base, with 9 bases between. The full variable domain, rest sourced from reference TRBV15 and TRBJ2-5, is DAMVIQNPRYQVTQFGKPVTLSCSQTLNHNVMYWYQQKSSQAPKLLFHYYDKDFNNEADTPDNFQSRRPNTSFCFLDIRSPGLGDTAMYLCATSREGLAQETQYFGPGTRLLVL.

This clonotype was detected a few times. For the CDR3, the DNA is TGTGCCAGCAGCCGTAAAATAGGGCCGCTCTACGAGCAGTACTTC. This gives the protein CASSRKIGPLYEQYF. This sequence joins TRBV7-9 and TRBJ2-7; D gene uncertain. CDR1 is SEHNR, CDR2 FQNEAQ, per germline (reference sequence). Trimming shortened V by 5 bases and J by 3 bases, and 17 bases separated the two germline ends. The CDR3 covers 15 residues.

In regard to this clonotype: The junction departs from germline at one end; a sequencing error may be responsible. The chain carries TRBV19 and TRBJ1-5; tentatively, D is TRBD1 (5 bases). This CDR3 region has 14 residues. Per germline, CDR1 LNHDA and CDR2 SQIVND (reference sequence). CDR3 sequence reads: CASSNKRGNRPQHF. CDR3 sequence (DNA): TGTGCCAGTAGCAACAAAAGGGGCAATCGGCCCCAGCATTTT.

Of note for this clonotype: Lacking the conserved final phenylalanine or tryptophan, this CDR3 likely reflects a read error. Because the CDR3's place on the DNA is in doubt, the DNA is left out and the CDR3 is given as listed by TCRdb. This chain uses TRBV7-9 with TRBJ2-7. Per germline, CDR1 SEHNR and CDR2 FQNEAQ (reference sequence). The CDR3 length equals 11 residues, ends included. The chain's CDR3 is CASSLWDEEYY.

This chain uses TRBV20-1 with TRBJ2-2; tentative D call: TRBD2 (5 bases). CDR1 and CDR2 (germline): DFQATT, SNEGSKA (reference sequence). This CDR3 contains 14 residues. The V end was cut by 6 bases, the J end by 6 bases, with 17 bases between. The CDR3 region has the DNA TGCAGTGCACAAGACGCAAGGGAGTCCGGGGAGCTGTTTTTT. Amino acid sequence: CSAQDARESGELFF.

This sequence joins TRBV14 and TRBJ1-2, with D maybe TRBD1 (5 bases). The germline V gene has CDR1 SGHDN and CDR2 FVKESK. The CDR3 runs to 13 residues. The V and J ends lost 2 bases and 8 bases respectively, with 12 bases between them. CDR3 residues: CASSQYGGDGYTF. CDR3 nucleotide sequence: TGTGCCAGCAGCCAATACGGGGGGGACGGCTACACCTTC.

The V gene is TRBV7-6, the J gene TRBJ2-7; D possibly uses TRBD1 or TRBD2 (5 bases each). The CDR3 extends over 14 amino acids. Between the trimmed V and J ends, which lost 4 bases and 5 bases, there was a span of 15 bases. Per germline, CDR1 SGHVS and CDR2 FNYEAQ. CDR3 nucleotide sequence: TGTGCCAGCAGCTCCTCGCAGGGAGTCGACGAGCAGTACTTC. This sequence encodes CASSSSQGVDEQYF.

There are a few counts of this clonotype. The chain employs TRBV9 and TRBJ2-2; TRBD2 agrees at 14 bases. The CDR3 extends over 18 amino acids. Germline CDR1 reads SGDLS; CDR2 reads YYNGEE. Trimming cost V 3 bases and J 3 bases; bases outside gene matches: 7. The CDR3 DNA is TGTGCCAGCAGCGCCAGTCCGGGACTAGCGGGAGACACCGGGGAGCTGTTTTTT. It codes for CASSASPGLAGDTGELFF.

Many counts were recorded for this clonotype. The CDR3 loop reads CASSAPSNEKLFF. The CDR3, as DNA: TGTGCCAGCAGTGCGCCCTCTAATGAAAAACTGTTTTTT. The chain combines TRBV12-3 or TRBV12-4 with TRBJ1-4; no reliable D call. V lost 5 bases and J lost 3, with 7 bases in between. The CDR3 contains 13 residues.